The rows below give T cell receptor beta chains drawn from one sample of a study of blood T cell repertoires in COVID-19. Method: immunoSEQ multiplex PCR; TCRdb's copy keeps in-frame clones and lacks some. The sample comprises roughly 170,000 clones, nearly 80% of which are singletons, and roughly 28% rests with the top ten. The specimen sequenced was peripheral blood. All receptors derive from a woman aged 70-85 years with acute or convalescent COVID-19. Each CDR3 is given with its conserved first and last residue. A D gene is named only where the DNA matches it firmly. A row's size may be missing; if present it is once, few, many or a size class.

>TRBV4-1|NA|NA|TRBJ2-5
CASSQESPINLGGGQETQYF
TGCGCCAGCAGCCAAGAGAGTCCCATAAATTTGGGAGGGGGCCAAGAGACCCAGTACTTC
>TRBV9|NA|NA|TRBJ2-3
CASSVALTTDTQYF
TGTGCCAGCAGCGTAGCACTAACCACAGATACGCAGTATTTT
>TRBV5-1|NA|TRBD2|TRBJ2-3
CASRVLGTSDTDTQYF
TGCGCCAGCAGAGTTCTAGGGACTAGTGACACAGATACGCAGTATTTT
>TRBV7-9|many|NA|TRBJ2-2
CASSSDSNTGELFF
TGTGCCAGCAGCTCCGACAGTAACACCGGGGAGCTGTTTTTT
>TRBV5-8|NA|NA|TRBJ2-2
CASSPIGRTGELFF
TGTGCCAGCAGCCCGATTGGGAGGACCGGGGAGCTGTTTTTT
>TRBV27|NA|TRBD1|TRBJ1-2
CASRNPGGSYGYTF
TGTGCCAGCAGGAACCCAGGGGGGAGCTATGGCTACACCTTC
>TRBV4-2|once|NA|TRBJ2-7
CASSHGSSVYEQYF
TGTGCCAGCAGCCACGGGTCTAGCGTCTACGAGCAGTACTTC
>TRBV27|NA|TRBD1|TRBJ2-7
CASSLTRDRVFLGYEQYF
TGTGCCAGCAGTTTAACAAGGGACAGGGTGTTTTTGGGGTACGAGCAGTACTTC
>TRBV5-1|NA|TRBD2|TRBJ2-3
CASSPFGRERGDTQYF
TGCGCCAGCAGCCCTTTCGGGCGGGAGCGGGGAGATACGCAGTATTTT
>TRBV6-1|NA|NA|TRBJ2-6
CASSDGPTGSGANVLTF
TGTGCCAGCAGTGACGGTCCCACGGGCTCTGGGGCCAACGTCCTGACTTTC
>TRBV20-1|NA|NA|TRBJ1-5
CSASGFRSGEHF
TGCAGTGCTAGTGGATTTCGGAGCGGCGAGCATTTT
>TRBV5-1|NA|NA|TRBJ1-2
CASSPEGASNYGYTF
TGCGCCAGCAGCCCAGAGGGAGCAAGTAACTATGGCTACACCTTC
>TRBV3-1/TRBV3-2|NA|NA|TRBJ1-2
CASSQDFLAVNYGYTF
TGTGCCAGCAGCCAAGACTTCCTGGCTGTAAACTATGGCTACACCTTC
>TRBV29-1|NA|TRBD1|TRBJ1-1
CSVDAGTGFTEAFF
TGCAGCGTTGATGCCGGGACAGGGTTCACTGAAGCTTTCTTT
>TRBV29-1|few|TRBD2|TRBJ2-1
CSVEDSLAGDGEQFF
TGCAGCGTTGAAGATAGTCTAGCGGGAGATGGAGAGCAGTTCTTC
>TRBV2|few|NA|TRBJ2-3
CASSEGKLAVSWSDTQYF
TGTGCCAGCAGTGAAGGGAAGTTAGCGGTGAGCTGGTCGGATACGCAGTATTTT
>TRBV19|NA|TRBD2|TRBJ2-7
CASSIAASGFYEQYF
TGTGCCAGTAGTATTGCGGCTAGCGGATTCTACGAGCAGTACTTC
>TRBV5-1|NA|NA|TRBJ2-2
CASSSGSYTGELFF
TGCGCCAGCAGCTCCGGGAGTTACACCGGGGAGCTGTTTTTT
>TRBV18|NA|TRBD1|TRBJ2-7
CASSPRDRGLYEQYF
TGTGCCAGCTCACCAAGGGACAGGGGGCTCTACGAGCAGTACTTC
>TRBV3-1/TRBV3-2|NA|TRBD1|TRBJ1-4
CASSQYAGTVNEKLFF
TGTGCCAGCAGCCAATACGCCGGGACAGTTAATGAAAAACTGTTTTTT
>TRBV24-1|NA|NA|TRBJ2-7
CATSCYEQYF
TGTGCCACCTCCTGCTACGAGCAGTACTTC
>TRBV7-9|once|TRBD2|TRBJ2-7
CASSLFSGSPNPKSYEQYF
TGTGCCAGCAGCTTGTTTAGCGGGAGTCCCAACCCAAAATCCTACGAGCAGTACTTC
>TRBV15|NA|TRBD1|TRBJ1-6
CATSRDETGGSNSPLHF
TGTGCCACCAGCAGAGATGAAACAGGGGGTAGTAATTCACCCCTCCACTTT
>TRBV2|NA|TRBD1|TRBJ1-1
CASSEVRGLEAFF
TGTGCCAGCAGTGAAGTCAGGGGGCTTGAAGCTTTCTTT